These 18 T cell receptor beta chains came from one sample sequenced in a study of post-analysis software for immune sequencing data. Broader study findings: The study found TRBV5-6, TRBV5-1 and TRBV20-1 among 5 or 6 TRBV segments more frequent in patients than controls.

Which antigens these TCRs recognize remains unknown. Libraries were made from TCR beta cDNA, and they carried unique molecular identifiers. TCRdb used MiXCR to reprocess the PCR reads, holding one entry per CDR3 protein. The sample holds roughly 800,000 distinct CDR3 sequences, roughly 50% seen once. The sequencing sample was made of blood. All receptors come from a girl between 10 and 17 years old with multiple sclerosis.

The gene calls are TRBV30 and TRBJ2-2, with D possibly TRBD1 on 6 matching bases. V was trimmed by 3 bases and J by 8 bases, leaving 10 bases between them. CDR1 GTSNPN and CDR2 SVGIG come from the germline V gene (reference sequence). The CDR3 has 12 amino acids. The CDR3 nucleotides read TGTGCCTGGAGCAACAGGGCTGGGGAGCTGTTTTTT. As protein: CAWSNRAGELFF.

This chain uses TRBV25-1 with TRBJ2-1, with 9 nucleotides matching TRBD2. Germline V gives CDR1 MGHDK, CDR2 SYGVNS. The CDR3 contains 15 residues. V trimming: 4 bases; J trimming: 2 bases; junction bases outside the gene matches: 3. The CDR3 spells CASSVSGSPYNEQFF. CDR3 nucleotide sequence: TGTGCCAGCAGTGTTAGCGGGAGCCCCTACAATGAGCAGTTCTTC.

J is TRBJ2-7 and V is TRBV10-3, with D perhaps matching TRBD1 or TRBD2 (5 bases each). The CDR3 contains 15 residues. The germline CDR1 and CDR2 sequences are ENHRY and SYGVKD. The V gene lost 10 bases and the J gene lost 0 bases, with 19 bases spanning the gap. The CDR3 protein is CATESGRGDSYEQYF. The CDR3 coding sequence is TGTGCCACGGAATCCGGACGAGGGGACTCCTACGAGCAGTACTTC.

The chain is built from TRBV7-6 and TRBJ2-1, with 8 bases fitting TRBD2. V lost 5 bases, J lost 7 bases, and 7 bases stayed unmatched. This CDR3 region has 14 residues. Per the germline V gene, CDR1 is SGHVS and CDR2 is FNYEAQ. The CDR3 DNA follows: TGTGCCAGCAGCCATCACGGGAGGGGTAATGAGCAGTTCTTC. It translates to CASSHHGRGNEQFF. Drawing the rest from reference TRBV7-6 and TRBJ2-1, the complete variable domain is GAGVSQSPRYKVTKRGQDVALRCDPISGHVSLYWYRQALGQGPEFLTYFNYEAQQDKSGLPNDRFSAERPEGSISTLTIQRTEQRDSAMYRCASSHHGRGNEQFFGPGTRLTVL.

This clonotype was seen a handful of times. This rearrangement joins TRBV12-3 or TRBV12-4 to TRBJ2-7; TRBD2 agrees at 7 bases. The CDR3 runs to 14 residues. Trimming at V came to 5 bases and at J to 0 bases, leaving 4 bases not matched to a gene. CDR3 in amino acids: CASSPTSVSYEQYF. For the CDR3, the DNA is TGTGCCAGCAGTCCCACTAGCGTCTCCTACGAGCAGTACTTC.

The chain combines TRBV6-6 with TRBJ2-5; D call uncertain. This CDR3 has 13 residues. Germline-derived CDR1 and CDR2 are MNHNY and SVGAGI (reference sequence). Trimming left V 2 bases short and J 0 bases short, with 4 bases between. CDR3: CASSYAYQETQYF. The CDR3 DNA is TGTGCCAGCAGTTACGCGTACCAAGAGACCCAGTACTTC.

The chain combines TRBV5-1 with TRBJ2-2; D not resolved. The CDR3 has 12 residues. Germline assignment: CDR1 SGHRS and CDR2 YFSETQ. V was pared by 0 bases and J by 6 bases, with 3 bases between. The CDR3: CASSLEAGELFF. The CDR3 DNA is TGCGCCAGCAGCTTGGAGGCCGGGGAGCTGTTTTTT. Combining the CDR3 with reference TRBV5-1 and TRBJ2-2 gives the whole variable domain KAGVTQTPRYLIKTRGQQVTLSCSPISGHRSVSWYQQTPGQGLQFLFEYFSETQRNKGNFPGRFSGRQFSNSRSEMNVSTLELGDSALYLCASSLEAGELFFGEGSRLTVL.

This clonotype was counted once. The chain is built from TRBV4-2 and TRBJ2-1, with 8 bases identical to TRBD2. The ends lost 0 bases at V and 9 bases at J; junction bases unmatched: 7. The germline V gene encodes CDR1 LGHNA and CDR2 YNFKEQ. This CDR3 spans 15 amino acids. CDR3 residues: CASSQDGRGVGEQFF. CDR3 nucleotides: TGTGCCAGCAGCCAAGATGGGCGGGGGGTGGGTGAGCAGTTCTTC.

The chain uses TRBV28 and TRBJ2-4, with D possibly being TRBD2 (6 bases). The J call may not be correct, given that the DNA end is closer to TRBJ2-7. The length of the CDR3 is 15 residues. Germline V lookup: CDR1 MDHEN, CDR2 SYDVKM. The CDR3 spells CASSLIAVGPYEQYF. The CDR3 region has the DNA TGTGCCAGCAGTTTGATAGCGGTCGGACCCTACGAGCAGTACTTC.

CDR3 residues: CASSQDLGGRAYNEQFF. DNA of the CDR3: TGTGCCAGCAGCCAAGATCTGGGGGGGAGGGCCTACAATGAGCAGTTCTTC. This chain links TRBV3-1 with TRBJ2-1, with TRBD2 matching 7 bases. This CDR3 is 17 amino acids long. Losses at the gene ends were 0 bases for V and 2 bases for J; bases not matched to a gene: 7. Germline V gene data show CDR1 as LGHDT and CDR2 as YNNKEL (reference sequence).

The chain uses TRBV20-1 and TRBJ2-5; 7 nucleotides agree with TRBD2. The J call is uncertain, as TRBJ2-7 better fits the DNA end. CDR3 length: 13 residues. Germline V lookup: CDR1 DFQATT, CDR2 SNEGSKA (reference sequence). CDR3: CSARLAGVAEQYF. The CDR3 nucleotides read TGCAGTGCTAGATTGGCGGGAGTCGCCGAGCAGTACTTC.

The count of this clonotype is one. The chain has TRBV9 and TRBJ2-3; perhaps TRBD2 as D (6 bases). The germline CDR1 and CDR2 sequences are SGDLS and YYNGEE. CDR3 length: 12 residues. V gave up 6 bases and J gave up 3 bases, with 8 bases separating them. The CDR3 sequence: CASNSGTDTQYF. The CDR3 DNA is TGTGCCAGCAACAGCGGGACAGATACGCAGTATTTT.

This rearrangement joins TRBV20-1 to TRBJ1-2; D ambiguous. The V gene lost 8 bases and the J gene lost 4 bases, with 20 bases spanning the gap. Germline V CDR1 and CDR2: DFQATT, SNEGSKA (reference sequence). The CDR3 spans 14 residues. The CDR3 region has the DNA TGCAGTTTCAGTCAGGTCAGGTGGTTCTATGGCTACACCTTC. This encodes CSFSQVRWFYGYTF.

This clonotype was seen repeatedly, ten times or more. The V and J genes are TRBV12-3 or TRBV12-4 and TRBJ2-7, with TRBD1 identical over 7 bases. With V trimmed by 4 bases and J by 2 bases, 2 bases remained unmatched. This CDR3 comprises 13 residues. DNA for the CDR3: TGTGCCAGCAGTTGGGGACAGACCTACGAGCAGTACTTC. Residues: CASSWGQTYEQYF.

The chain links TRBV7-9 to TRBJ2-7; 11 positions agree with TRBD2. Unmatched junction bases numbered 11, after V lost 1 base and J lost 0 bases. Germline loops: CDR1 SEHNR, CDR2 FQNEAQ (reference sequence). The length of the CDR3 is 19 residues. The chain's CDR3 is CASSLVSSGRKTDSYEQYF. The CDR3 DNA reads as TGTGCCAGCAGCTTAGTTTCTAGCGGGAGGAAGACCGACTCCTACGAGCAGTACTTC.

The J gene is TRBJ1-2, the V gene TRBV12-3 or TRBV12-4, with D possibly TRBD1 on 5 matching bases. V lost 5 bases to trimming and J lost 5 bases, with 18 bases between them. The CDR3 contains 15 residues. The CDR3, as DNA: TGTGCCAGCAGTCGACCATCACAGGACCTTTATGGCTACACCTTC. It translates to CASSRPSQDLYGYTF.

The rearrangement uses TRBV5-4 and TRBJ2-3; D perhaps matches TRBD2 (6 bases). The CDR3 is made up of 19 amino acids. Between the trimmed V and J ends, which lost 1 base and 2 bases, there was a span of 23 bases. Germline V gene data show CDR1 as SGHNT and CDR2 as YYREEE (reference sequence). The CDR3 sequence: CASSLYGTPTPTVTDTQYF. CDR3 DNA sequence: TGTGCCAGCAGCTTGTACGGGACTCCGACACCCACCGTCACAGATACGCAGTATTTT.

The J gene is TRBJ2-1, the V gene TRBV9, with D perhaps being TRBD1 or TRBD2 (5 bases each). The CDR3 extends over 16 amino acids. V lost 4 bases to trimming and J lost 0 bases, with 14 bases between them. Germline CDR1 is SGDLS and CDR2 is YYNGEE. The chain's CDR3 is CASSPGTGFSYNEQFF. CDR3 nucleotides: TGTGCCAGCAGCCCGGGGACGGGGTTCTCCTACAATGAGCAGTTCTTC.